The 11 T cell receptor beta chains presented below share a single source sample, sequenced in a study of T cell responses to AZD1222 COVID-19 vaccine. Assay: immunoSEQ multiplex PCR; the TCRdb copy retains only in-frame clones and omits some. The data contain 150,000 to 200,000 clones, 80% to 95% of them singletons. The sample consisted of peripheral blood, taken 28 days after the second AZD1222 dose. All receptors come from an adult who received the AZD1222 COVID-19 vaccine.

The DNA of the CDR3 is TGTGCCACCCTTCACAGGGAGGGCACTGAAGCTTTCTTT. Residues: CATLHREGTEAFF. V is TRBV2 and J is TRBJ1-1; a possible D gene is TRBD1 (6 bases). CDR3 length: 13 amino acids. Per the germline V gene, CDR1 is SNHLY and CDR2 is FYNNEI. Trimming took 10 bases from V and 4 from J, leaving 16 bases between them.

DNA of the CDR3: TGTGCCAGCAGCGTAGAGGGTAGCGGGAGAGATACGCAGTATTTT. Protein product: CASSVEGSGRDTQYF. V usage is TRBV9 and J usage is TRBJ2-3, with TRBD2 identical over 9 bases. Germline CDR1 is SGDLS and CDR2 is YYNGEE. The CDR3 length is 15 residues. Unmatched junction bases numbered 4, after V lost 0 bases and J lost 5 bases.

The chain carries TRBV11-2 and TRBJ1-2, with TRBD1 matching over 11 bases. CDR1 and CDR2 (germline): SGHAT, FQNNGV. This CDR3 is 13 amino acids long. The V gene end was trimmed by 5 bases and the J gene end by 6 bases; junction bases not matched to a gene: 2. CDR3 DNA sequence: TGTGCCAGCAGCAAGGACAGGGGGCATGGCTACACCTTC. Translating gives CASSKDRGHGYTF.

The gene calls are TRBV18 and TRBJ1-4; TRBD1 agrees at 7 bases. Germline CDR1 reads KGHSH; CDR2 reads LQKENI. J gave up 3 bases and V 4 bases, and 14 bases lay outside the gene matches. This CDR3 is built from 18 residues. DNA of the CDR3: TGTGCCAGCTCACGTACGACAGGGTTCGATTCATCTAATGAAAAACTGTTTTTT. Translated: CASSRTTGFDSSNEKLFF.

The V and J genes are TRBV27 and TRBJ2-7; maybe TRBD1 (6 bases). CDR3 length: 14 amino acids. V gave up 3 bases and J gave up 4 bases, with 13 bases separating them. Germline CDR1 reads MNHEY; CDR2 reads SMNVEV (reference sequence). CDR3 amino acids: CASSLGPGEYEQYF. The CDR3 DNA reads TGTGCCAGCAGTTTGGGGCCAGGGGAGTACGAGCAGTACTTC.

The CDR3 protein is CASSLHRGMDEQYF. The CDR3 region has the DNA TGTGCCAGCAGCTTACACAGGGGAATGGACGAGCAGTACTTC. This chain connects TRBV11-2 to TRBJ2-7, with TRBD1 matching 7 bases. V shed 2 bases and J 5 bases; nucleotides not matched to a gene: 6. Germline V gene data show CDR1 as SGHAT and CDR2 as FQNNGV. The CDR3 has 14 residues.

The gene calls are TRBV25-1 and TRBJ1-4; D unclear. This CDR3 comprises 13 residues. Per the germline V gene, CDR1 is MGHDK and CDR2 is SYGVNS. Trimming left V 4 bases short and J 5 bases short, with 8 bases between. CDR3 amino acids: CASSGGVNEKLFF. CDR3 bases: TGTGCCAGCAGTGGCGGGGTGAATGAAAAACTGTTTTTT.

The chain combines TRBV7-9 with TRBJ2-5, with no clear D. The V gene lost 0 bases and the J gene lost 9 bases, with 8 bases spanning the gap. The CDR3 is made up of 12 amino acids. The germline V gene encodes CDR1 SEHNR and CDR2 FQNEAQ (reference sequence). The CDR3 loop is CASSLASDPQYF. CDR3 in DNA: TGTGCCAGCAGCTTAGCTAGTGATCCCCAGTACTTC.

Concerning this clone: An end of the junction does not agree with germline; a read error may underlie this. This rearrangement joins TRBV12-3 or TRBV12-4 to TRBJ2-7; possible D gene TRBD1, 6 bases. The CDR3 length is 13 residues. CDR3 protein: CASSLYPGQRIFF. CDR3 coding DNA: TGTGCCAGCAGTTTGTACCCCGGACAGCGGATTTTTTTC.

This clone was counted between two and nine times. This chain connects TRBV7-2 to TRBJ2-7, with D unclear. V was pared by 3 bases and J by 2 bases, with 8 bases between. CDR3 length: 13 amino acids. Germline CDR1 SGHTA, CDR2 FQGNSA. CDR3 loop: CASSFGRPYEQYF. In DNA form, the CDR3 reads TGTGCCAGCAGCTTCGGACGACCCTACGAGCAGTACTTC.

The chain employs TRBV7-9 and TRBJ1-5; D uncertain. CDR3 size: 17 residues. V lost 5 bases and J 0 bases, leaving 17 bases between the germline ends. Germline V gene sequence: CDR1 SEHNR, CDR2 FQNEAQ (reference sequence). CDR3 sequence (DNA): TGTGCCAGCAGCCGCGGGGTCGGGGATTATAGCAATCAGCCCCAGCATTTT. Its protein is CASSRGVGDYSNQPQHF.